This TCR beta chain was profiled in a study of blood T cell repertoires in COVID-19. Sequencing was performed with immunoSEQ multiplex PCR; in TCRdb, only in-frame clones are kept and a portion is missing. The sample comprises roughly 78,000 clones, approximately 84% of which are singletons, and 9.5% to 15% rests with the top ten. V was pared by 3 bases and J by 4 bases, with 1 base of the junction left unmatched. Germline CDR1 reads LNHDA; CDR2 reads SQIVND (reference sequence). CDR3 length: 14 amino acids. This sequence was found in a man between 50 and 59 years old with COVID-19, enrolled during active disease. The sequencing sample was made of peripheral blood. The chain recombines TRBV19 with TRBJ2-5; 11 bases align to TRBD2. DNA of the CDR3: TGTGCCAGTAGTATCCTAGCGGGAGGAGAGACCCAGTACTTC. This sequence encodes CASSILAGGETQYF.